This T cell receptor (beta chain) was retrieved from a study of blood T cells in healthy people across ages. Study results and limitations: Researchers judged that diversity estimates from one million T cells fell short of true values. Relative to aged donors, long-lived donors carried more naive CD4+ cells and displayed higher diversity.

Using a J-beta primer mix together with a sample-barcoded 5' primer, a second PCR was run for about 6 to 11 cycles. Each CDR3 protein gets one entry after TCRdb re-called the 5' RACE reads with MiXCR. The repertoire holds some 1.7 million distinct CDR3 sequences, with 28% as singletons. Trimming left V 6 bases short and J 11 bases short, with 28 bases between. The germline CDR1 and CDR2 sequences are MNHEY and SVGEGT. CDR3 length: 16 amino acids. The sample holds a few counts of this clonotype. Its target is unknown. Being one base from a much bigger clone, this may be a read error. The chain has TRBV6-2 or TRBV6-3 and TRBJ2-5, with D possibly matching TRBD1 (6 bases). Sequenced input: blood. This TCR was sampled from a woman aged 25-40 years in good health. The CDR3 bases are TGTGCCAGCAGCCCCCGGGGCAGGGGTGGATACAATGAGCAGTACTTC. Protein: CASSPRGRGGYNEQYF.